This T cell receptor (beta chain) appears in the sequencing data of a study of cytomegalovirus exposure and HLA in healthy donors. About the study: The 120 or so validation repertoires were produced on the same platform as the roughly 660 repertoires of the first cohort. This was reported in a later analysis.

CDR1 and CDR2 from the germline V gene are SGHNT and YENEEA. Trimming removed 8 bases from V and 6 bases from J, with 16 bases in between. CDR3 length: 13 amino acids. This clone was detected only once. Using immunoSEQ multiplex PCR, the repertoire was profiled, and TCRdb retains in-frame clones only, with some absent. The sample includes 100,000 to 150,000 clones, roughly 95% of them seen just once. The rearrangement links TRBV11-3 to TRBJ1-1; D is perhaps TRBD1 (5 bases). This TCR was recovered from a man younger than 35 in good health and CMV-seronegative. The specimen sequenced was PBMCs. The CDR3 reads CASRGLRTPEAFF. The CDR3 nucleotides read TGTGCCAGCCGGGGACTCAGGACCCCTGAAGCTTTCTTT. The entire variable domain, with the rest obtained from reference TRBV11-3 and TRBJ1-1, is as follows: EAGVVQSPRYKIIEKKQPVAFWCNPISGHNTLYWYLQNLGQGPELLIRYENEEAVDDSQLPKDRFSAERLKGVDSTLKIQPAELGDSAVYLCASRGLRTPEAFFGQGTRLTVV.